This entry is about one TCR beta chain. Its antigen is undetermined. This sample is drawn from a study of T cell repertoires in cytomegalovirus infection. The CDR3 is 16 residues long. With 1 base removed from V and 10 bases from J, the gap between germline ends came to 17 bases. Looked up from germline, CDR1 is SGHTA and CDR2 is FQGNSA. Study results and caveats: It was HLA-C-restricted CMV-specific TCR beta clonotypes that dominated the response ex vivo.

TCRdb reprocessed the reads with MiXCR, giving one entry per CDR3 protein. The repertoire consists of hundreds of thousands of distinct CDR3 sequences, with 30% to 40% occurring once and the leading ten covering roughly an eighth. The TCR was taken from a human donor in good health (CMV status not recorded). Some clones in this sample may be carry-over from other donors' samples. Sample: cultured CD8+ T cells from PBMCs, taken from culture after CMV antigen stimulation. This sequence joins TRBV7-2 and TRBJ1-6, with unresolved D. The CDR3 spells CASSLVWEFGLSPLHF. In nucleotides, the CDR3 is TGTGCCAGCAGCTTAGTCTGGGAGTTTGGGTTGTCACCCCTCCACTTT.